This TCR beta chain was profiled in a study of blood T cell repertoires in COVID-19. Whole-study context: Material from acute and convalescent COVID-19 was sourced from the United States, Italy and Spain.

The CDR3 contains 16 residues. V trimming: 4 bases; J trimming: 5 bases; junction bases outside the gene matches: 10. Germline CDR1 and CDR2: SGHKS and YYEKEE (reference sequence). Sequencing was performed with immunoSEQ multiplex PCR; in TCRdb, only in-frame clones are kept and a portion is missing. The sample has 220,000 or so clones, approximately 81% seen once. This chain joins TRBV5-5 and TRBJ2-5, with 11 bases that match TRBD2. The TCR comes from a man aged 30-40 years with active or convalescent COVID-19. The material sequenced was peripheral blood. This chain's CDR3 is CASSTYSGGARETQYF. As DNA, the CDR3 is TGTGCCAGCAGCACCTATAGCGGGGGGGCCCGGGAGACCCAGTACTTC.